This T cell receptor beta chain was documented in a study of blood T cell repertoires in COVID-19 (dated by TCRdb to between 2020 and 2021). Looking at the study overall: Samples covering the acute and convalescent phases of COVID-19 were provided by collaborators in the United States, Italy and Spain. The material from the prospective study consisted of cDNA or gDNA derived from T cells, B-cell-depleted T cells, or PBMCs. Nearly every sample came with metadata listing a de-identified subject ID, COVID-19 status, age in years and sex. The repertoires were made available in a free public database intended to serve as a resource for research on the immune response to SARS-CoV-2. Samples were obtained from the ongoing ImmuneRACE study (first 160 participants) and from about 1,300 subjects provided by 6 global collaborators. The dataset comprised deeply sampled blood TCRbeta repertoires from subjects exposed to, actively infected with, or recovered from COVID-19. Where available, HLA class I and class II types were taken from metadata supplied by the sample provider and were not determined by assay-based typing. The full study reports these points: The amount of clinical and demographic metadata varied by source and participant and was provided uncurated.

A note on this clone: Its specific antigen is unknown. Per-base quality was not reported, and no clone a single base away is much larger than it.

The CDR3 runs 13 residues from the cysteine to the phenylalanine. Left in the record is the CDR3 DNA by itself, 39 bases read in frame from the first base. At the junction V is shortened by 1 base and J by 1 base, with 5 bases in between. CDR1 and CDR2, looked up from the germline V gene (reference sequence), are LNHDA and SQIVND. Participants in the prospective study were enrolled through a virtual design, were aged about 18 to 89 years, and lived in roughly 24 United States geographic areas. To assign participants to cohorts, the prospective study relied on clinical history that participants themselves reported in a screening survey and a study questionnaire. Recovered participants in ImmuneRACE Cohort 3 were defined as having two consecutive negative NP/OP PCR tests, clearance from a healthcare professional, or resolution of symptoms. Each participant in the prospective study had whole blood, serum and a nasopharyngeal or oropharyngeal swab collected by mobile phlebotomists. Additional blood draws and questionnaires over an approximately two-month period could optionally be provided by prospective study participants. Before DNA extraction, prospective study blood samples were shipped either frozen or at room temperature.

TCRbeta CDR3 regions were amplified from genomic DNA by means of the immunoSEQ Assay, a bias-controlled multiplex PCR. In the source study's methods: Within the assay, amplification of reference gene primers was used to estimate how many nucleated cells each sample contained. To quantify the absolute abundance of each unique TCRbeta CDR3 rearrangement, sequence reads were collapsed and filtered. For each sample, productive Simpson clonality was calculated as the square root of Simpson's diversity index across productive rearrangements. This immuneACCESS table, as held by TCRdb, lists in-frame sequences with V and J called but not all clones. Of the missing ones, under half trace to an unresolved V gene in checked studies; the others have no known cause. V and J calls plus clone size are reproduced from that table; the DNA served to infer D and trimming. In this sample the table shows a few hundred thousand clones, around 86% of which occur a single time. Around 1.6% of the sample belongs to the ten largest clones.

The chain links TRBV19 with TRBJ2-7; the D gene remains uncertain. This receptor was obtained from a woman aged 45-60 years who had recovered from COVID-19. Source material: PBMCs or T cells enriched from blood (not recorded which). The CDR3 here reads CASSIAESYEQYF. The nucleotide sequence is TGTGCCAGTAGTATAGCGGAGTCCTACGAGCAGTACTTC.